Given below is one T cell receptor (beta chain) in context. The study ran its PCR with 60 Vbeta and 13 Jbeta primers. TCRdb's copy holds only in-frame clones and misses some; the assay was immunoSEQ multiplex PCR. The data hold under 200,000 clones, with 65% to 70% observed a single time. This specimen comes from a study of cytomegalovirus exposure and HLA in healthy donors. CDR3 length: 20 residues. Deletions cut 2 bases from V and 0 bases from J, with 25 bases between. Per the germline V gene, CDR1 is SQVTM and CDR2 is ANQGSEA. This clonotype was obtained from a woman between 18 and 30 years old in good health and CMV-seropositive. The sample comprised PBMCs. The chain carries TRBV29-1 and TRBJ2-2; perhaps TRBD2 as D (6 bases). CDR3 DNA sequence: TGCAGCGTTGAAATAGGAGAACCGGACCCGGGAGTATCGAACACCGGGGAGCTGTTTTTT. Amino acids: CSVEIGEPDPGVSNTGELFF.